The 14 T cell receptor beta chains listed next were all sequenced from one sample in a study of CD8+ T cells in alopecia areata. Those with alopecia areata gave lesional scalp punch biopsies and peripheral blood. Following RNA extraction, reverse transcription yielded cDNA that acted as the sequencing template. Using immunoSEQ multiplex PCR, the repertoire was profiled, and TCRdb retains in-frame clones only, with some absent. This table has 8,000 to 10,000 clones, 50% to 80% appearing once. Specimen: skin. The source of these receptors is a human donor with alopecia areata.

The gene calls are TRBV5-7 and TRBJ1-2; D ambiguous. TRBV5-7 is identified as an open reading frame with a role that is uncertain. V lost 4 bases, J lost 5 bases, and 6 bases lay in between. The CDR3 totals 11 residues. The CDR3 loop is CASSVRYGYTF. CDR3 nucleotide sequence: TGTGCCAGCAGCGTGAGGTATGGCTACACCTTC.

This clone was observed a few times. The chain combines TRBV7-2 with TRBJ2-3, with D hard to call. Germline lookup yields CDR1 SGHTA and CDR2 FQGNSA. The V end lost 1 base, the J end lost 3 bases, and 5 bases lay between the germline ends. This CDR3 comprises 13 residues. CDR3 sequence: CASSLDWTDTQYF. CDR3 sequence (DNA): TGTGCCAGCAGCTTAGACTGGACAGATACGCAGTATTTT.

The V and J genes are TRBV6-5 and TRBJ2-1, with a weak D call TRBD1 (6 bases). Germline loops: CDR1 MNHEY, CDR2 SVGAGI. V lost 6 bases and J lost 4, with 16 bases in between. The CDR3 has 15 amino acids. The CDR3 loop reads CASSLQGSMYNEQFF. Here the CDR3 DNA reads TGTGCCAGCAGCCTACAGGGATCTATGTACAATGAGCAGTTCTTC.

This chain joins TRBV18 and TRBJ2-1; 7 bases are shared with TRBD1. There are 11 residues in the CDR3. Germline V gene lookup returns CDR1 KGHSH and CDR2 LQKENI. J was trimmed by 13 bases and V by 6 bases; bases with no gene match: 6. Written as DNA, the CDR3 is TGTGCCAGCTCGACCACAGGGGATCAGTTCTTC. It codes for CASSTTGDQFF.

This clone was counted between two and nine times. The chain combines TRBV28 with TRBJ1-5; D call uncertain. Germline CDR1 and CDR2: MDHEN and SYDVKM. The V end lost 7 bases, the J end lost 9 bases, and 13 bases lay between the germline ends. The CDR3 is 12 residues long. CDR3 nucleotide sequence: TGTGCCAGCACTTCTCTACGTGGGCCCCAGCATTTT. It codes for CASTSLRGPQHF.

The chain's CDR3 is CASNAEERNYGYTF. CDR3 DNA sequence: TGTGCCAGCAATGCGGAAGAACGGAACTATGGCTACACCTTC. The chain links TRBV2 to TRBJ1-2, with unresolved D. The ends were cut back, 7 bases at V and 2 bases at J, with 14 bases in the middle. CDR1 SNHLY and CDR2 FYNNEI come from the germline V gene. The length of the CDR3 is 14 residues.

CDR3 nucleotide sequence: TGCGCCAGCAGCCAAGAGCAGTACCTCTTAAACAACTATGGCTACACCTTC. Translating it yields CASSQEQYLLNNYGYTF. The chain couples TRBV4-3 to TRBJ1-2; D uncertain. CDR3 length: 17 amino acids. CDR1 is LGHNA and CDR2 is YSLEER in the germline V gene. V lost 0 bases and J lost 2, with 16 bases in between.

The V call is TRBV4-2, the J call TRBJ1-1; no reliable D call. Trimming shortened V by 1 base and J by 5 bases, and 11 bases separated the two germline ends. The CDR3 extends over 14 amino acids. Germline loops: CDR1 LGHNA, CDR2 YNFKEQ. This CDR3 is CASSQGRPGTEAFF. Here the CDR3 DNA reads TGTGCCAGCAGCCAAGGAAGACCAGGAACTGAAGCTTTCTTT.

The chain is built from TRBV29-1 and TRBJ1-1; D may be TRBD1 (6 bases). Germline CDR1 and CDR2: SQVTM and ANQGSEA. The CDR3 spans 11 residues. For the CDR3, the DNA is TGCAACGCTGGGACAAACACTGAAGCTTTCTTT. Residues: CNAGTNTEAFF.

This clone occurred a few times. J is TRBJ1-5 and V is TRBV12-5, with 10 bases identical to TRBD1. The CDR3 is 13 residues long. Germline V CDR1 and CDR2: LGHNT, FRNRAP. Losses at the gene ends were 6 bases for V and 7 bases for J; bases not matched to a gene: 3. CDR3 nucleotides: TGTGCTAGTGGAGGGACAGGGGAACAGCCCCAGCATTTT. This gives the protein CASGGTGEQPQHF.

The chain uses TRBV5-1 and TRBJ2-7; tentative D call: TRBD1 (6 bases). The CDR3 sequence is 16 residues long. CDR1 and CDR2 from the germline V gene are SGHRS and YFSETQ. Between the trimmed V and J ends, which lost 3 bases and 2 bases, there was a span of 18 bases. This CDR3 is CASSSATDGQTYEQYF. The CDR3 DNA follows: TGCGCCAGCAGCTCCGCGACTGATGGACAGACCTACGAGCAGTACTTC. Combining the CDR3 with reference TRBV5-1 and TRBJ2-7 gives the whole variable domain KAGVTQTPRYLIKTRGQQVTLSCSPISGHRSVSWYQQTPGQGLQFLFEYFSETQRNKGNFPGRFSGRQFSNSRSEMNVSTLELGDSALYLCASSSATDGQTYEQYFGPGTRLTVT.

This chain links TRBV6-1 with TRBJ1-1; D is unresolved. The CDR3 sequence is 14 residues long. Trimming stripped 8 bases from V and 0 bases from J, with 13 bases between. Germline V CDR1 and CDR2: MNHNS, SASEGT. This chain's CDR3 is CASSVGFLNTEAFF. DNA for the CDR3: TGTGCCAGCTCAGTAGGGTTCCTGAACACTGAAGCTTTCTTT.

This clone occurred a few times. The J gene is TRBJ2-7, the V gene TRBV5-6; D uncertain. V dropped 3 bases and J dropped 6 bases, with 13 bases sitting between them. In germline, CDR1 is SGHDT, CDR2 YYEEEE. The CDR3 has 13 residues. CDR3 in DNA: TGTGCCAGCAGCTCATATTACAAGGGCGAGCAGTACTTC. Translated, it gives CASSSYYKGEQYF.

J is TRBJ1-6 and V is TRBV10-1; D unresolved. CDR1 and CDR2 (germline): WNHNN, SYGVQD (reference sequence). The CDR3 runs 13 residues. The V gene lost 2 bases and the J gene lost 6 bases, with 5 bases spanning the gap. This chain's CDR3 is CASSENLNSPLHF. CDR3 in DNA: TGCGCCAGCAGTGAGAACCTTAATTCACCCCTCCACTTT.